This is a list of T cell receptor beta chains from one sample in a study of T cells in Graves' hyperthyroidism and ophthalmopathy. TCRdb redid the calling of the multiplex PCR reads with MiXCR, one entry per CDR3 protein. The sample contains under 400,000 distinct CDR3 sequences, 15% to 18% of which appear only once. The specimen was blood. The receptors here all came from a woman aged 18-35 years with Graves' hyperthyroidism that later progressed to Graves' ophthalmopathy. Each CDR3 is given with its conserved first and last residue. Fields, in order: clone size, J gene, V gene, D gene, CDR3 protein, CDR3 DNA. A D gene is named only where the DNA matches it firmly. Size values are once, few and many counts, or a class for expanded clones, and some rows have none.

NA TRBJ2-2 TRBV7-8 TRBD2 CASSLLGREVAGELFF TGTGCCAGCAGCTTATTGGGGCGGGAGGTCGCCGGGGAGCTGTTTTTT
many TRBJ2-1 TRBV6-2/TRBV6-3 TRBD2 CASSRSGSIGNEQFF TGTGCCAGCAGTCGTAGCGGGAGTATAGGCAATGAGCAGTTCTTC
many TRBJ2-1 TRBV3-1 TRBD1 CASSQVGTGPYNEQFF TGTGCCAGCAGCCAAGTCGGGACAGGGCCTTACAATGAGCAGTTCTTC
NA TRBJ2-7 TRBV27 TRBD2 CASRLGTSVTYEQYF TGTGCCAGCAGGCTAGGGACTAGCGTTACCTACGAGCAGTACTTC
NA TRBJ1-5 TRBV19 NA CASSIVSGADGWPQHF TGTGCCAGTAGTATAGTTTCGGGGGCGGATGGGTGGCCCCAGCATTTT
many TRBJ2-7 TRBV7-6 NA CASTRTLSSYEQYF TGTGCCAGCACCCGAACTTTGAGCTCCTACGAGCAGTACTTC
few TRBJ2-3 TRBV6-2/TRBV6-3 NA CASSFSSGQPSSTDTQYF TGTGCCAGCAGTTTTTCGTCCGGACAGCCGAGTAGCACAGATACGCAGTATTTT
few TRBJ2-5 TRBV28 TRBD2 CASSSGGWEQETQYF TGTGCCAGCAGCTCCGGGGGGTGGGAACAAGAGACCCAGTACTTC
NA TRBJ1-1 TRBV25-1 NA CASSEKGTVNTEAFF TGTGCCAGCAGTGAAAAGGGGACCGTGAACACTGAAGCTTTCTTT
NA TRBJ1-2 TRBV7-2 NA CASSVTTGIYTF TGTGCCAGCAGCGTCACTACGGGAATCTACACCTTC
many TRBJ2-3 TRBV12-3/TRBV12-4 TRBD2 CASSFGLASTDTQYF TGTGCCAGCAGTTTCGGACTAGCGAGCACAGATACGCAGTATTTT
NA TRBJ1-2 TRBV9 NA CASSVGAENPYGYTF TGTGCCAGCAGCGTAGGGGCAGAGAACCCTTATGGCTACACCTTC
many TRBJ1-2 TRBV28 NA CASSLPSDGIYGYTF TGTGCCAGCAGTTTACCCTCCGACGGAATCTATGGCTACACCTTC
few TRBJ1-5 TRBV12-3/TRBV12-4 NA CASSLNGDHQPQHF TGTGCCAGCAGTTTAAATGGGGATCATCAGCCCCAGCATTTT
NA TRBJ2-6 TRBV7-2 NA CASSLGPQNSGANVLTF TGTGCCAGCAGCTTAGGGCCACAAAACTCTGGGGCCAACGTCCTGACTTTC
NA TRBJ2-3 TRBV7-9 TRBD2 CASSPLAGHTDTQYF TGTGCCAGCAGCCCTTTAGCGGGACACACAGATACGCAGTATTTT
many TRBJ2-5 TRBV12-3/TRBV12-4 TRBD1 CASSGTGRKETQYF TGTGCCAGCAGTGGGACAGGGAGGAAAGAGACCCAGTACTTC
NA TRBJ2-1 TRBV28 TRBD2 CASSRGGRAHNEQFF TGTGCCAGCAGTAGGGGCGGGAGGGCCCACAATGAGCAGTTCTTC
NA TRBJ2-2 TRBV7-9 NA CTSSLGQSSTGELFF TGTACCAGCAGCTTAGGACAGTCGAGCACCGGGGAGCTGTTTTTT
many TRBJ2-1 TRBV6-1 NA CASSMLAPNEQFF TGTGCCAGCAGTATGCTAGCTCCCAATGAGCAGTTCTTC
many TRBJ2-1 TRBV7-9 TRBD1 CASSFDRQGKRYNEQFF TGTGCCAGCAGCTTTGATAGACAGGGTAAAAGGTACAATGAGCAGTTCTTC
many TRBJ1-3 TRBV3-1 TRBD1 CASSSDRGLGNTIYF TGTGCCAGCAGCAGTGACAGGGGGCTCGGAAACACCATATATTTT
many TRBJ1-5 TRBV28 TRBD1 CASRWGRGGQPQHF TGTGCCAGCCGCTGGGGCAGGGGGGGTCAGCCCCAGCATTTT
many TRBJ2-7 TRBV6-2/TRBV6-3 TRBD2 CASSYAGKVSGRSYEQYF TGTGCCAGCAGTTATGCAGGCAAGGTCAGCGGGAGATCCTACGAGCAGTACTTC
many TRBJ1-6 TRBV6-1 NA CASSEGSGSPLHF TGTGCCAGCAGTGAAGGCAGTGGATCACCCCTCCACTTT
NA TRBJ1-2 TRBV20-1 TRBD1 CSAPRGGGGGGYTF TGCAGTGCTCCCCGGGGAGGGGGCGGAGGTGGCTACACCTTC
many TRBJ2-7 TRBV27 NA CASSFRALSSYEQYF TGTGCCAGCAGTTTCCGAGCGCTAAGCTCCTACGAGCAGTACTTC
NA TRBJ1-4 TRBV4-1 NA CASSQWVGRPNEKLFF TGCGCCAGCAGCCAATGGGTCGGACGGCCAAATGAAAAACTGTTTTTT
many TRBJ1-5 TRBV28 NA CASTLQGSNQPQHF TGTGCCAGCACCTTACAGGGAAGCAATCAGCCCCAGCATTTT
NA TRBJ2-3 TRBV4-1 TRBD2 CASSHTTSGDTDTQYF TGCGCCAGCAGCCACACGACTAGCGGGGACACAGATACGCAGTATTTT
many TRBJ2-1 TRBV3-1 TRBD2 CASSRGLAGGYNEQFF TGTGCCAGCAGCCGGGGACTAGCGGGAGGTTACAATGAGCAGTTCTTC
NA TRBJ2-4 TRBV20-1 NA CSEFSVSKNIQYF TGCAGTGAGTTTAGTGTCTCCAAAAACATTCAGTACTTC
many TRBJ1-1 TRBV2 NA CASSGPTVDTEAFF TGTGCCAGCAGTGGGCCGACGGTGGACACTGAAGCTTTCTTT
NA TRBJ2-2 TRBV5-1 NA CASSTGMNAGELFF TGCGCCAGCTCAACAGGGATGAACGCTGGGGAGCTGTTTTTT
many TRBJ2-1 TRBV6-2/TRBV6-3 NA CASSYRERLYNEQFF TGTGCCAGCAGTTACAGGGAGAGACTTTACAATGAGCAGTTCTTC
many TRBJ2-7 TRBV28 NA CASSFWGPSSYEQYF TGTGCCAGCAGTTTCTGGGGGCCGAGCTCCTACGAGCAGTACTTC
NA TRBJ2-1 TRBV7-6 TRBD2 CASSFRDLAGGFHEQFF TGTGCCAGCAGCTTCAGAGATCTAGCGGGAGGGTTCCATGAGCAGTTCTTC
few TRBJ2-3 TRBV4-3 TRBD2 CASSHVRAGGGTDTQYF TGCGCCAGCAGCCACGTGAGGGCGGGAGGAGGGACAGATACGCAGTATTTT
NA TRBJ1-6 TRBV6-2/TRBV6-3 TRBD1 CASSPTRQGNSPLHF TGTGCCAGCAGTCCGACAAGACAGGGGAATTCACCCCTCCACTTT
many TRBJ1-5 TRBV6-1 NA CASSCCEATQHF TGTGCCAGCAGTTGCTGTGAAGCGACCCAGCATTTT
many TRBJ2-1 TRBV7-2 NA CASSLASSVTHEQFF TGTGCCAGCAGCTTAGCGTCGAGTGTGACACATGAGCAGTTCTTC
few TRBJ2-6 TRBV13 NA CASSLAGAGRSSGANVLTF TGTGCCAGCAGCTTAGCTGGGGCAGGGAGAAGCTCTGGGGCCAACGTCCTGACTTTC
many TRBJ1-1 TRBV6-1 NA CASSEAAGNTEAFF TGTGCCAGCAGTGAAGCGGCGGGGAACACTGAAGCTTTCTTT
NA TRBJ1-1 TRBV4-1 NA CASSQNALDRINTEAFF TGCGCCAGCAGCCAAAATGCCCTGGACAGAATAAACACTGAAGCTTTCTTT
many TRBJ2-1 TRBV19 TRBD2 CASSVGRGSFLAGNEQFF TGTGCCAGTAGTGTTGGAAGGGGCTCTTTTCTAGCGGGAAATGAGCAGTTCTTC
many TRBJ1-5 TRBV28 NA CASSSWGINQPQHF TGTGCCAGCAGTTCATGGGGTATCAATCAGCCCCAGCATTTT
NA TRBJ2-7 TRBV6-1 NA CASRPRPDPSSYEQYF TGTGCCAGCAGACCGAGACCGGACCCTAGCTCCTACGAGCAGTACTTC
few TRBJ2-3 TRBV4-2 NA CASSQETGDTQYF TGTGCCAGCAGCCAAGAAACAGGCGATACGCAGTATTTT
NA TRBJ1-4 TRBV7-8 NA CASSVTGVPNEKLFF TGTGCCAGCAGCGTAACCGGGGTACCTAATGAAAAACTGTTTTTT
NA TRBJ2-7 TRBV27 NA CASSSLGEVHEQYF TGTGCCAGCAGTTCCCTCGGGGAAGTCCACGAGCAGTACTTC
many TRBJ2-5 TRBV28 TRBD1 CASRRSGTGRQETQYF TGTGCCAGCAGACGATCCGGGACAGGGCGTCAAGAGACCCAGTACTTC
NA TRBJ2-2 TRBV6-1 NA CASSTRDGNTGELFF TGTGCCAGCAGTACGAGGGACGGGAACACCGGGGAGCTGTTTTTT